Each of the 14 T cell receptor beta chains below was sequenced from the same sample in a study of T cells in Graves' hyperthyroidism and ophthalmopathy. Amplification targeted TCR beta CDR3 regions from RNA transcripts. With the HTBI primer set, the TCR CDR3 went through a first round of RT-PCR. TCRdb analysed the multiplex PCR reads with MiXCR anew, one entry per CDR3 protein. In the table there are 450,000 to 600,000 distinct CDR3 sequences, 20% of which are singletons. Sequenced sample: blood. These receptors all stem from a man aged 40-49 years with Graves' ophthalmopathy.

Turning to this clonotype: The junction shows a germline mismatch at one end, possibly a read error. The J gene is TRBJ2-1, the V gene TRBV7-7, with TRBD2 matching over 8 bases. The germline V gene has CDR1 SSHAT and CDR2 FNYEAQ (reference sequence). There are 17 residues in the CDR3. This chain's CDR3 is CASSRGLATSSYNEQFF. The CDR3 bases are TGTGCTAGCAGCCGTGGACTAGCCACGAGCTCCTACAATGAGCAGTTCTTC.

This clonotype occurred a few times. This chain joins TRBV6-2 or TRBV6-3 and TRBJ1-2; 7 nucleotides agree with TRBD1. In germline, CDR1 is MNHEY, CDR2 SVGEGT. CDR3 length: 13 residues. V shed 4 bases and J 8 bases; nucleotides not matched to a gene: 7. CDR3 sequence reads: CASSFQTGRGYTF. In nucleotides, the CDR3 is TGTGCCAGCAGTTTCCAGACAGGGCGCGGCTACACCTTC.

This clonotype was observed a few times. V and J are TRBV28 and TRBJ1-6; D ambiguous. CDR3 length: 14 amino acids. Germline V gene sequence: CDR1 MDHEN, CDR2 SYDVKM. V was clipped by 5 bases and J by 5 bases, with 10 bases between them. In DNA form, the CDR3 reads TGTGCCAGCAGTGGATACAGCAATAATTCACCCCTCCACTTT. Its translation is CASSGYSNNSPLHF.

This clonotype was seen more than once but under ten times. This chain uses TRBV28 with TRBJ1-4; 10 bases match TRBD1. The V and J ends lost 2 bases and 8 bases, in that order; junction bases with no gene match: 5. The CDR3 runs 15 residues. Germline CDR1 reads MDHEN; CDR2 reads SYDVKM. The CDR3 DNA reads TGTGCCAGCAGTTTAACCGGGACAGGGGAAGAAAAACTGTTTTTT. Encoded protein: CASSLTGTGEEKLFF.

The chain recombines TRBV6-1 with TRBJ2-1; TRBD2 matches 7 bases. The V gene's germline CDR1 is MNHNS and CDR2 SASEGT. V dropped 6 bases and J dropped 4; count of bases not matched to a gene: 12. The CDR3 length is 16 residues. This chain's CDR3 is CASSRPRVGGYNEQFF. DNA for the CDR3: TGTGCCAGCAGCCGTCCGAGGGTCGGGGGGTACAATGAGCAGTTCTTC.

The J gene is TRBJ1-2, the V gene TRBV10-3, with unresolved D. This CDR3 has 16 amino acids. CDR1 is ENHRY, CDR2 SYGVKD, per germline. V was pared by 7 bases and J by 0 bases, with 18 bases between. CDR3 DNA: TGTGCCATCAATGTGGTCTGGGTACCGGCTAACTATGGCTACACCTTC. This sequence encodes CAINVVWVPANYGYTF.

This clonotype was seen a handful of times. V gene TRBV27 combines with J gene TRBJ1-6; a weak D match, TRBD1 (5 bases). The ends were cut back, 7 bases at V and 7 bases at J, with 20 bases in the middle. The CDR3 is 16 residues long. CDR1 is MNHEY, CDR2 SMNVEV, per germline (reference sequence). The DNA of the CDR3 is TGTGCCAGCAAAGACCGGGTCAGGGTGAGCAATTCACCCCTCCACTTT. Translation gives CASKDRVRVSNSPLHF.

The sample holds many counts of this clonotype. This chain links TRBV2 with TRBJ2-5; a weak D match, TRBD2 (5 bases). Germline-derived CDR1 and CDR2 are SNHLY and FYNNEI. CDR3 length equals 15 residues. V lost 3 bases and J lost 5, with 16 bases in between. The CDR3 loop is CASSDGGWLRETQYF. The CDR3 coding sequence is TGTGCCAGCAGTGACGGCGGGTGGCTCCGGGAGACCCAGTACTTC. Full variable domain (outside the CDR3, taken from reference TRBV2 and TRBJ2-5): EPEVTQTPSHQVTQMGQEVILRCVPISNHLYFYWYRQILGQKVEFLVSFYNNEISEKSEIFDDQFSVERPDGSNFTLKIRSTKLEDSAMYFCASSDGGWLRETQYFGPGTRLLVL.

The chain joins TRBV27 to TRBJ2-7; D might be TRBD2 (5 bases). CDR1 is MNHEY and CDR2 is SMNVEV in the germline V gene (reference sequence). V gave up 11 bases and J gave up 0 bases, with 14 bases separating them. The CDR3 contains 13 residues. In DNA form, the CDR3 reads TGTGCCCCCCCTCGGGAAAGCTCCTACGAGCAGTACTTC. The encoded protein is CAPPRESSYEQYF.

CDR3 nucleotides: TGTGCCAGCAGGCAGCAGGGGGCGCCAGGGTCACCCCTCCACTTT. It translates to CASRQQGAPGSPLHF. The rearrangement joins TRBV6-1 to TRBJ1-6; 8 bases are shared with TRBD1. This CDR3 contains 15 residues. Germline CDR1 MNHNS, CDR2 SASEGT. V lost 6 bases, J lost 10 bases, and 11 bases stayed unmatched.

This clonotype was seen ten or more times. V is TRBV28 and J is TRBJ2-7; D might be TRBD2 (5 bases). CDR3 length equals 14 residues. Per the germline V gene, CDR1 is MDHEN and CDR2 is SYDVKM. V dropped 6 bases and J dropped 3 bases, with 15 bases sitting between them. CDR3 amino acids: CASRTGIQSYEQYF. The CDR3 nucleotides read TGTGCCAGCAGGACCGGGATTCAAAGCTACGAGCAGTACTTC.

This clonotype was seen a handful of times. The chain combines TRBV10-3 with TRBJ2-5, with TRBD2 matching 9 bases. Germline V CDR1 and CDR2: ENHRY, SYGVKD. V trimming: 3 bases; J trimming: 2 bases; junction bases outside the gene matches: 7. The CDR3 has 16 residues. In DNA form, the CDR3 reads TGTGCCATCAGTGACTATGGGACTAGCCGTCAAGAGACCCAGTACTTC. This gives the protein CAISDYGTSRQETQYF.

The rearrangement uses TRBV6-5 and TRBJ1-2; no firm D call. The CDR3 is 13 residues long. V was pared by 4 bases and J by 5 bases, with 11 bases between. Germline CDR1 reads MNHEY; CDR2 reads SVGAGI. The CDR3 sequence is CASSSGLIYGYTF. CDR3 bases: TGTGCCAGCAGTTCCGGACTGATTTATGGCTACACCTTC.

The rearrangement links TRBV7-9 to TRBJ2-2, with 7 bases identical to TRBD1. The CDR3 covers 15 residues. Per the germline V gene, CDR1 is SEHNR and CDR2 is FQNEAQ (reference sequence). V lost 5 bases, J lost 7 bases, and 10 bases stayed unmatched. The CDR3 region is CASSQPTGAGGELFF. The CDR3 DNA reads TGTGCCAGCAGCCAACCAACAGGGGCGGGCGGGGAGCTGTTTTTT.